Listed below are T cell receptor beta chains from one sample, sequenced in a study of OX40 agonist ivuxolimab in advanced cancers. Sequencing was performed with immunoSEQ multiplex PCR; in TCRdb, only in-frame clones are kept and a portion is missing. The repertoire consists of roughly 58,000 clones, with 93% occurring once and the leading ten covering approximately 20%. Here the sequenced sample was CD4+ or CD8+ T cells sorted from blood, taken in a trial of the OX40 agonist ivuxolimab. The receptors come from an adult with an advanced solid tumor such as melanoma, head and neck, liver or kidney cancer. Both conserved end residues are part of each CDR3. Each record gives: J gene, D gene, V gene, clone size, CDR3 protein, CDR3 DNA. D genes are given only for firm matches. Expanded clones are given a class, and other clones once, few, many or no size at all.

j_call: TRBJ2-7; d_call: TRBD1; v_call: TRBV28; clone_size: NA; cdr3_aa: CASSDRGFYEQYF; cdr3_nt: TGTGCCAGCAGTGACAGGGGGTTCTACGAGCAGTACTTC
j_call: TRBJ2-1; d_call: NA; v_call: TRBV27; clone_size: NA; cdr3_aa: CASRYRRDEQFF; cdr3_nt: TGTGCCAGCAGATACCGCAGAGATGAGCAGTTCTTC
j_call: TRBJ2-1; d_call: TRBD2; v_call: TRBV7-9; clone_size: NA; cdr3_aa: CASSLAWTSGSRNEQFF; cdr3_nt: TGTGCCAGCAGCTTAGCTTGGACTAGCGGGAGCAGAAATGAGCAGTTCTTC
j_call: TRBJ2-3; d_call: TRBD2; v_call: TRBV6-6; clone_size: once; cdr3_aa: CASSLGLAESTDTQYF; cdr3_nt: TGTGCCAGCAGTTTGGGACTAGCGGAATCCACAGATACGCAGTATTTT
j_call: TRBJ1-2; d_call: NA; v_call: TRBV7-9; clone_size: NA; cdr3_aa: CASSLGGSNDGYTF; cdr3_nt: TGTGCCAGCAGCTTAGGGGGGTCTAACGATGGCTACACCTTC
j_call: TRBJ2-4; d_call: NA; v_call: TRBV5-4; clone_size: NA; cdr3_aa: CASSPAVGNIQYF; cdr3_nt: TGTGCCAGCAGCCCCGCGGTCGGAAACATTCAGTACTTC
j_call: TRBJ1-5; d_call: NA; v_call: TRBV28; clone_size: NA; cdr3_aa: CASTRLSGGRYSNQPQHF; cdr3_nt: TGTGCCAGCACCCGCCTGTCGGGGGGGAGATATAGCAATCAGCCCCAGCATTTT
j_call: TRBJ2-2; d_call: TRBD1; v_call: TRBV6-5; clone_size: NA; cdr3_aa: CASSYPGGLNTGELFF; cdr3_nt: TGTGCCAGCAGTTACCCAGGGGGCCTGAACACCGGGGAGCTGTTTTTT
j_call: TRBJ1-5; d_call: NA; v_call: TRBV28; clone_size: NA; cdr3_aa: CASSQSKPGQLYGQPQHF; cdr3_nt: TGTGCCAGCAGCCAATCCAAACCCGGACAGTTGTATGGTCAGCCCCAGCATTTT
j_call: TRBJ2-1; d_call: NA; v_call: TRBV5-4; clone_size: NA; cdr3_aa: CASSMSPHNEQFF; cdr3_nt: TGTGCCAGCAGTATGAGTCCCCACAATGAGCAGTTCTTC
j_call: TRBJ2-3; d_call: NA; v_call: TRBV6-1; clone_size: NA; cdr3_aa: CASSAALTGLASTDTQYF; cdr3_nt: TGTGCCAGCAGTGCCGCCCTAACAGGTCTTGCTAGCACAGATACGCAGTATTTT
j_call: TRBJ2-7; d_call: NA; v_call: TRBV9; clone_size: NA; cdr3_aa: CASSVGPQVSSYEQYF; cdr3_nt: TGTGCCAGCAGCGTAGGCCCCCAGGTTAGCTCCTACGAGCAGTACTTC
j_call: TRBJ2-7; d_call: NA; v_call: TRBV27; clone_size: NA; cdr3_aa: CASSFRGSYEQYF; cdr3_nt: TGTGCCAGCAGCTTCAGGGGCTCCTACGAGCAGTACTTC
j_call: TRBJ2-3; d_call: NA; v_call: TRBV6-5; clone_size: NA; cdr3_aa: CASSYGVNTDTQYF; cdr3_nt: TGTGCCAGCAGTTACGGGGTGAACACAGATACGCAGTATTTT
j_call: TRBJ2-1; d_call: TRBD2; v_call: TRBV7-9; clone_size: NA; cdr3_aa: CASSLTSGEHNEQFF; cdr3_nt: TGTGCCAGCAGCTTAACTAGCGGAGAGCACAATGAGCAGTTCTTC
j_call: TRBJ2-3; d_call: NA; v_call: TRBV9; clone_size: NA; cdr3_aa: CASSVVGDTQYF; cdr3_nt: TGTGCCAGCAGCGTAGTAGGAGATACGCAGTATTTT
j_call: TRBJ2-2; d_call: NA; v_call: TRBV19; clone_size: NA; cdr3_aa: CASSPLGGVAGELFF; cdr3_nt: TGTGCCAGTAGTCCCCTAGGTGGGGTCGCCGGGGAGCTGTTTTTT
j_call: TRBJ2-7; d_call: NA; v_call: TRBV28; clone_size: NA; cdr3_aa: CASSFGVEQYF; cdr3_nt: TGTGCCAGCAGTTTCGGTGTCGAGCAGTACTTC
j_call: TRBJ2-7; d_call: TRBD2; v_call: TRBV5-6; clone_size: NA; cdr3_aa: CASSFEREGLPYEQYF; cdr3_nt: TGTGCCAGCAGCTTCGAGCGGGAGGGCTTGCCCTACGAGCAGTACTTC
j_call: TRBJ2-7; d_call: TRBD1; v_call: TRBV18; clone_size: NA; cdr3_aa: CASSNRGQLDYEQYF; cdr3_nt: TGTGCCAGCTCCAACAGGGGCCAACTTGACTACGAGCAGTACTTC
j_call: TRBJ1-1; d_call: NA; v_call: TRBV14; clone_size: once; cdr3_aa: CASSQAPTEAFF; cdr3_nt: TGTGCCAGCAGCCAAGCCCCCACTGAAGCTTTCTTT
j_call: TRBJ2-4; d_call: NA; v_call: TRBV28; clone_size: NA; cdr3_aa: CASSLGLNIQYF; cdr3_nt: TGTGCCAGCAGTTTGGGACTAAACATTCAGTACTTC
j_call: TRBJ2-1; d_call: NA; v_call: TRBV7-2; clone_size: NA; cdr3_aa: CASSLGIGFLNEQFF; cdr3_nt: TGTGCCAGCAGCTTAGGTATAGGGTTTCTCAATGAGCAGTTCTTC
j_call: TRBJ2-1; d_call: NA; v_call: TRBV6-5; clone_size: once; cdr3_aa: CASSYNLGMSYNEQFF; cdr3_nt: TGTGCCAGCAGTTACAATCTGGGGATGTCCTACAATGAGCAGTTCTTC
j_call: TRBJ2-7; d_call: NA; v_call: TRBV27; clone_size: NA; cdr3_aa: CASSFSRSSYEQYF; cdr3_nt: TGTGCCAGCAGTTTCTCAAGGAGCTCCTACGAGCAGTACTTC
j_call: TRBJ2-1; d_call: TRBD1; v_call: TRBV6-6; clone_size: NA; cdr3_aa: CASRKTQTGVHEQFF; cdr3_nt: TGTGCCAGCAGAAAGACTCAAACAGGGGTGCATGAGCAGTTCTTC
j_call: TRBJ1-5; d_call: TRBD1; v_call: TRBV4-1; clone_size: NA; cdr3_aa: CASSQGGGQGNQPQHF; cdr3_nt: TGCGCCAGCAGCCAAGGGGGCGGACAGGGCAATCAGCCCCAGCATTTT
j_call: TRBJ2-2; d_call: TRBD1; v_call: TRBV9; clone_size: NA; cdr3_aa: CASSVNPGQPDTGELFF; cdr3_nt: TGTGCCAGCAGCGTAAACCCGGGACAGCCCGACACCGGGGAGCTGTTTTTT
j_call: TRBJ2-7; d_call: NA; v_call: TRBV4-1; clone_size: NA; cdr3_aa: CASSQERGQNYEQYF; cdr3_nt: TGCGCCAGCAGCCAAGAGAGAGGGCAGAACTACGAGCAGTACTTC
j_call: TRBJ2-7; d_call: TRBD2; v_call: TRBV7-8; clone_size: NA; cdr3_aa: CASSLPSGYEQYF; cdr3_nt: TGTGCCAGCAGCTTACCTAGCGGATACGAGCAGTACTTC
j_call: TRBJ1-1; d_call: NA; v_call: TRBV4-2; clone_size: NA; cdr3_aa: CASSQVAQSYTEAFF; cdr3_nt: TGTGCCAGCAGCCAAGTCGCCCAGAGTTACACTGAAGCTTTCTTT
j_call: TRBJ1-2; d_call: NA; v_call: TRBV6-1; clone_size: NA; cdr3_aa: CASSEGQLYGYTF; cdr3_nt: TGTGCCAGCAGTGAAGGACAGCTTTATGGCTACACCTTC
j_call: TRBJ2-2; d_call: NA; v_call: TRBV7-9; clone_size: NA; cdr3_aa: CASTLPSPTGELFF; cdr3_nt: TGTGCCAGCACCCTACCCAGCCCAACCGGGGAGCTGTTTTTT
j_call: TRBJ1-4; d_call: NA; v_call: TRBV21-1; clone_size: once; cdr3_aa: CASSNSTCRPATNEKLFF; cdr3_nt: TGTGCCAGCAGCAACTCGACGTGTAGGCCCGCAACTAATGAAAAACTGTTTTTT
j_call: TRBJ2-1; d_call: TRBD2; v_call: TRBV19; clone_size: NA; cdr3_aa: CASKKLGSGRYNEQFF; cdr3_nt: TGTGCCAGTAAAAAGCTCGGTAGCGGGAGGTACAATGAGCAGTTCTTC
j_call: TRBJ1-6; d_call: NA; v_call: TRBV7-6; clone_size: NA; cdr3_aa: CASSLGTPDSPLHF; cdr3_nt: TGTGCCAGCAGCTTAGGGACACCAGATTCACCCCTCCACTTT
j_call: TRBJ1-1; d_call: NA; v_call: TRBV4-3; clone_size: NA; cdr3_aa: CASSQDRDPNTEAFF; cdr3_nt: TGCGCCAGCAGCCAAGACCGGGACCCTAACACTGAAGCTTTCTTT
j_call: TRBJ1-2; d_call: TRBD1; v_call: TRBV27; clone_size: NA; cdr3_aa: CASSPPGQGAWGYTF; cdr3_nt: TGTGCCAGCAGTCCCCCGGGACAGGGGGCATGGGGCTACACCTTC
j_call: TRBJ2-7; d_call: TRBD1; v_call: TRBV28; clone_size: NA; cdr3_aa: CASRPPGQAPYEQYF; cdr3_nt: TGCGCCAGCAGACCTCCGGGACAGGCTCCCTACGAGCAGTACTTC
j_call: TRBJ2-6; d_call: NA; v_call: TRBV27; clone_size: NA; cdr3_aa: CASSRLFPQGRANVLTF; cdr3_nt: TGTGCCAGCAGCCGTCTCTTCCCACAGGGAAGGGCCAACGTCCTGACTTTC
j_call: TRBJ2-7; d_call: TRBD2; v_call: TRBV19; clone_size: NA; cdr3_aa: CASSPPTSGDSYEQYF; cdr3_nt: TGTGCCAGTAGTCCACCGACTAGCGGGGACTCCTACGAGCAGTACTTC
j_call: TRBJ1-4; d_call: NA; v_call: TRBV27; clone_size: NA; cdr3_aa: CASSFIATADNEKLFF; cdr3_nt: TGTGCCAGCAGTTTTATCGCGACAGCTGATAATGAAAAACTGTTTTTT
j_call: TRBJ1-2; d_call: NA; v_call: TRBV7-9; clone_size: NA; cdr3_aa: CASRKVSSGGYTF; cdr3_nt: TGTGCCAGCAGAAAAGTGAGCTCCGGGGGCTACACCTTC
j_call: TRBJ2-2; d_call: NA; v_call: TRBV7-6; clone_size: medium-sized; cdr3_aa: CASSTRGRPNTGELFF; cdr3_nt: TGTGCCAGCAGCACCAGGGGGAGGCCAAACACCGGGGAGCTGTTTTTT
j_call: TRBJ2-5; d_call: NA; v_call: TRBV9; clone_size: NA; cdr3_aa: CASSVGGARETQYF; cdr3_nt: TGTGCCAGCAGCGTAGGGGGGGCTAGAGAGACCCAGTACTTC
j_call: TRBJ2-3; d_call: NA; v_call: TRBV6-1; clone_size: NA; cdr3_aa: CASSGYLLADTQYF; cdr3_nt: TGTGCCAGCAGTGGGTATCTACTGGCAGATACGCAGTATTTT
j_call: TRBJ2-7; d_call: TRBD1; v_call: TRBV4-1; clone_size: NA; cdr3_aa: CASSQDRRDRDFGEQYF; cdr3_nt: TGCGCCAGCAGCCAAGATCGTAGGGACAGGGACTTTGGCGAGCAGTACTTC
j_call: TRBJ1-4; d_call: NA; v_call: TRBV7-2; clone_size: NA; cdr3_aa: CASSSVESLLATNEKLFF; cdr3_nt: TGTGCCAGCAGCTCTGTGGAGTCCCTGCTGGCAACTAATGAAAAACTGTTTTTT
j_call: TRBJ2-1; d_call: TRBD2; v_call: TRBV27; clone_size: NA; cdr3_aa: CATSYFGRAIEQFF; cdr3_nt: TGTGCCACCTCTTATTTCGGGAGGGCCATCGAGCAGTTCTTC
j_call: TRBJ1-2; d_call: NA; v_call: TRBV11-2; clone_size: NA; cdr3_aa: CASSLGRVMGYTF; cdr3_nt: TGTGCCAGCAGCTTAGGGCGGGTAATGGGCTACACCTTC
j_call: TRBJ1-2; d_call: NA; v_call: TRBV30; clone_size: NA; cdr3_aa: CAWSKSATYGYTF; cdr3_nt: TGTGCCTGGAGTAAAAGTGCCACCTATGGCTACACCTTC
j_call: TRBJ2-7; d_call: NA; v_call: TRBV5-1; clone_size: NA; cdr3_aa: CASSLAGAFSYEQYF; cdr3_nt: TGCGCCAGCAGCTTAGCAGGGGCTTTCTCCTACGAGCAGTACTTC
j_call: TRBJ2-7; d_call: TRBD2; v_call: TRBV4-1; clone_size: NA; cdr3_aa: CASRPSPGGGYEQYF; cdr3_nt: TGCGCCAGCAGACCCTCCCCGGGGGGAGGCTACGAGCAGTACTTC
j_call: TRBJ1-1; d_call: NA; v_call: TRBV13; clone_size: NA; cdr3_aa: CASSGGPNTEAFF; cdr3_nt: TGTGCCAGCAGCGGAGGACCCAACACTGAAGCTTTCTTT
j_call: TRBJ1-1; d_call: TRBD1; v_call: TRBV7-7; clone_size: NA; cdr3_aa: CASSPGTGPDTEAFF; cdr3_nt: TGTGCTAGCAGCCCAGGGACAGGCCCAGACACTGAAGCTTTCTTT
j_call: TRBJ1-5; d_call: NA; v_call: TRBV6-6; clone_size: NA; cdr3_aa: CASSYSMGGAQPQHF; cdr3_nt: TGTGCCAGCAGTTACTCGATGGGAGGGGCTCAGCCCCAGCATTTT
j_call: TRBJ2-7; d_call: TRBD2; v_call: TRBV6-5; clone_size: NA; cdr3_aa: CASRISGYSYEQYF; cdr3_nt: TGTGCCAGCCGTATTAGCGGGTACTCCTACGAGCAGTACTTC